Listed below are T cell receptor beta chains from one sample, sequenced in a study of shared clonotypes between healthy human individuals. Profiled with immunoSEQ multiplex PCR; TCRdb holds only in-frame clones, not every one. Of about 2.4 million clones listed, around nine tenths were seen once; the top ten hold around 0.14%. Sequenced: naive CD4+ T cells sorted from blood. The receptor set was obtained from a man younger than 30 in good health. The CDR3 runs from the conserved cysteine through the conserved F or W. D genes are given only for firm matches. Size values are once, few and many counts, or a class for expanded clones, and some rows have none.

V gene: TRBV30; D gene: TRBD1; J gene: TRBJ1-5; clone size: few; CDR3 protein: CAWKRQGTQPQHF; CDR3 DNA: TGTGCCTGGAAACGACAGGGGACTCAGCCCCAGCATTTT
V gene: TRBV5-1; D gene: TRBD1; J gene: TRBJ2-1; clone size: -; CDR3 protein: CASSLRTGASSYNEQFF; CDR3 DNA: TGCGCCAGCAGCCTAAGGACAGGGGCGAGCTCCTACAATGAGCAGTTCTTC
V gene: TRBV18; D gene: TRBD2; J gene: TRBJ2-1; clone size: -; CDR3 protein: CASSPRAPLAGGGDEQFF; CDR3 DNA: TGTGCCAGCTCACCGCGAGCCCCACTAGCGGGAGGCGGGGATGAGCAGTTCTTC
V gene: TRBV7-2; D gene: -; J gene: TRBJ2-7; clone size: once; CDR3 protein: CASSPRQAIPYEQYF; CDR3 DNA: TGTGCCAGCAGCCCCCGACAGGCTATACCCTACGAGCAGTACTTC
V gene: TRBV30; D gene: -; J gene: TRBJ2-3; clone size: -; CDR3 protein: CAWSVSLPRRRGTQYF; CDR3 DNA: TGTGCCTGGAGTGTAAGTCTGCCCCGGCGCCGCGGTACGCAGTATTTT
V gene: TRBV14; D gene: -; J gene: TRBJ2-7; clone size: -; CDR3 protein: CASSHPGTPREQYF; CDR3 DNA: TGTGCCAGCAGCCACCCCGGGACCCCTAGAGAGCAGTACTTC
V gene: TRBV6-1; D gene: TRBD2; J gene: TRBJ2-7; clone size: -; CDR3 protein: CASTRAGGYEQYF; CDR3 DNA: TGTGCCAGCACCCGGGCGGGAGGTTACGAGCAGTACTTC
V gene: TRBV5-1; D gene: TRBD1; J gene: TRBJ1-2; clone size: -; CDR3 protein: CASSNTGDYGYTF; CDR3 DNA: TGCGCCAGCAGCAATACAGGGGACTATGGCTACACCTTC
V gene: TRBV7-2; D gene: TRBD1; J gene: TRBJ1-6; clone size: -; CDR3 protein: CASSPRQGINSPLHF; CDR3 DNA: TGTGCCAGCAGCCCCCGACAGGGGATTAATTCACCCCTCCACTTT
V gene: TRBV2; D gene: TRBD1; J gene: TRBJ1-1; clone size: -; CDR3 protein: CASSEMGQANTEAFF; CDR3 DNA: TGTGCCAGCAGTGAAATGGGACAGGCGAACACTGAAGCTTTCTTT